Below, one TCR beta chain is given with its context. Its antigen is not known. Each TCR beta library was made by quantitative 5'-RACE that incorporated molecular barcodes. MiXCR, applied by TCRdb to the 5' RACE reads, yields one record per CDR3 protein. The repertoire holds about 150,000 distinct CDR3 sequences, with under 55% as singletons. The data belong to a study of CD8 T cells in ankylosing spondylitis. General study results and limits: The authors found the disease-linked clones to be CD8+ and relatively rare in peripheral blood. Certain motif variants had earlier been reported in reactive arthritis synovial fluid and blood.

The CDR3 spans 15 residues. Trimming stripped 6 bases from V and 2 bases from J, with 14 bases between. The germline V gene encodes CDR1 MNHEY and CDR2 SMNVEV (reference sequence). The V gene is TRBV27, the J gene TRBJ2-1; D might be TRBD2 (6 bases). The sequenced material came from synovial fluid, either unsorted or a sorted T cell fraction (not recorded which). The TCR was taken from a male donor with ankylosing spondylitis. DNA of the CDR3: TGTGCCAGCAGCGGAGGGGACCGGCCCTACAATGAGCAGTTCTTC. Amino acids: CASSGGDRPYNEQFF.